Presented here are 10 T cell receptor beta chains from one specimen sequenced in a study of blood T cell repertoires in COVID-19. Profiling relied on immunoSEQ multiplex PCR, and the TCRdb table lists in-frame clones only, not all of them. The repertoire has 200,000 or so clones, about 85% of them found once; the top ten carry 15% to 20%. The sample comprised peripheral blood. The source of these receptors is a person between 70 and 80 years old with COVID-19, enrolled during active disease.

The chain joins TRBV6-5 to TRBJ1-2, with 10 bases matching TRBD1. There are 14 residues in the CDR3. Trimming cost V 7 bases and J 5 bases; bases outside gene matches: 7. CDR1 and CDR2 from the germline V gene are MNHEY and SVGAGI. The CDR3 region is CASTRTGGEYGYTF. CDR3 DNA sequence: TGTGCCAGCACCAGGACAGGGGGTGAATATGGCTACACCTTC.

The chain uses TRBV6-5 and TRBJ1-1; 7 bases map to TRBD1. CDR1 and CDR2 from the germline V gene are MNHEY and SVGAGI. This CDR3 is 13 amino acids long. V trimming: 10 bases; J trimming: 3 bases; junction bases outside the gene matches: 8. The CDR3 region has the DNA TGTGCCACTACCTGGGACAGCTACACTGAAGCTTTCTTT. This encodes CATTWDSYTEAFF.

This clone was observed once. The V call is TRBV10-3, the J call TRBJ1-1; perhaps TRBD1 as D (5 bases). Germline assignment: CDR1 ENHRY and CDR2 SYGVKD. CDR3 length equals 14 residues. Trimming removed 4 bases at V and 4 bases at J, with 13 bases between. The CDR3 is CAISAREDGTEAFF. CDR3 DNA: TGTGCCATCAGTGCCAGGGAGGACGGCACTGAAGCTTTCTTT.

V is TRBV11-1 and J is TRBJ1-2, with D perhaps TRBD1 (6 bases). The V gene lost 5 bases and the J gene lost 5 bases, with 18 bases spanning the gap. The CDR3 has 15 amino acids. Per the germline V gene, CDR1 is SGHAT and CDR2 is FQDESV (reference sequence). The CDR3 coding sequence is TGTGCCAGCAGCGCCCGGACAGACCTGAGTTATGGCTACACCTTC. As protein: CASSARTDLSYGYTF.

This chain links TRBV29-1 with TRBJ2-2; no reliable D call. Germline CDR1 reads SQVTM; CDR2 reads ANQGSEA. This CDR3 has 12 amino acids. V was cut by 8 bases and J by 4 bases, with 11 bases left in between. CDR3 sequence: CSHRGSTGELFF. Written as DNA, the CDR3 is TGCAGCCACCGCGGTAGCACCGGGGAGCTGTTTTTT.

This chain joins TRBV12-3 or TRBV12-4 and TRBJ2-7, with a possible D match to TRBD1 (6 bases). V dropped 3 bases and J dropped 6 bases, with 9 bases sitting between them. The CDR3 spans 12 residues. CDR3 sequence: CASSFGTSEQYF. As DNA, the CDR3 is TGTGCCAGCAGTTTTGGGACATCCGAGCAGTACTTC.

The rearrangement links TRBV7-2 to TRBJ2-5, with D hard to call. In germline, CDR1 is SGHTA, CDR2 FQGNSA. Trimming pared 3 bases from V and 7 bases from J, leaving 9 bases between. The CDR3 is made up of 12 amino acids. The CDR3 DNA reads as TGTGCCAGCAGCTTGCGTTCAGGGACCCAGTACTTC. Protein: CASSLRSGTQYF.

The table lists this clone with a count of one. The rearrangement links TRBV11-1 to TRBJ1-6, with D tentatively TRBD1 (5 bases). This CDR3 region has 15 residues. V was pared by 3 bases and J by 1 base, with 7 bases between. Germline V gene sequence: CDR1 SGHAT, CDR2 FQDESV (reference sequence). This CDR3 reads CASSLGGSYNSPLHF. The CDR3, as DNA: TGTGCCAGCAGCTTGGGGGGGTCCTATAATTCACCCCTCCACTTT.

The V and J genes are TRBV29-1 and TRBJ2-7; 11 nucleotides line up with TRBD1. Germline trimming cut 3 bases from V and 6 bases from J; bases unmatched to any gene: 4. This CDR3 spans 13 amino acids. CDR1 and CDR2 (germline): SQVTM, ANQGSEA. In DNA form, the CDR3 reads TGCAGCGTTGAGGGACAGGGGGTTCTCGAGCAGTACTTC. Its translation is CSVEGQGVLEQYF.

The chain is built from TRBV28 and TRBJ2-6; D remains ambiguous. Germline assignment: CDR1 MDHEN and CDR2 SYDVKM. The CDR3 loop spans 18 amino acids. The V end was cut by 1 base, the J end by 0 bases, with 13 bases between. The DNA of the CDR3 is TGTGCCAGCAGTTTATTGGGCCCCATATCCTCTGGGGCCAACGTCCTGACTTTC. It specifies CASSLLGPISSGANVLTF. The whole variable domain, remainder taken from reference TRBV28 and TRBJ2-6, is DVKVTQSSRYLVKRTGEKVFLECVQDMDHENMFWYRQDPGLGLRLIYFSYDVKMKEKGDIPEGYSVSREKKERFSLILESASTNQTSMYLCASSLLGPISSGANVLTFGAGSRLTVL.